This TCR beta chain was found in a study of neurological immune-mediated disorders. TCRdb recomputed calls from the 5' RACE reads with MiXCR, one row per CDR3 protein. The table has 60,000 to 85,000 distinct CDR3 sequences, approximately 5% seen once. CDR1 is SGHDN and CDR2 is FVKESK in the germline V gene. The CDR3 has 15 residues. With V trimmed by 1 base and J by 1 base, 2 bases remained unmatched. The gene calls are TRBV14 and TRBJ2-3; 7 bases line up with TRBD2. Sequenced sample: PBMCs. This receptor was obtained from a young woman with multiple sclerosis. CDR3 DNA sequence: TGTGCCAGCAGCCAAGGGGGACTACGCACAGATACGCAGTATTTT. Residues: CASSQGGLRTDTQYF. Looking up the rest from reference TRBV14 and TRBJ2-3 gives the full variable domain: EAGVTQFPSHSVIEKGQTVTLRCDPISGHDNLYWYRRVMGKEIKFLLHFVKESKQDESGMPNNRFLAERTGGTYSTLKVQPAELEDSGVYFCASSQGGLRTDTQYFGPGTRLTVL.